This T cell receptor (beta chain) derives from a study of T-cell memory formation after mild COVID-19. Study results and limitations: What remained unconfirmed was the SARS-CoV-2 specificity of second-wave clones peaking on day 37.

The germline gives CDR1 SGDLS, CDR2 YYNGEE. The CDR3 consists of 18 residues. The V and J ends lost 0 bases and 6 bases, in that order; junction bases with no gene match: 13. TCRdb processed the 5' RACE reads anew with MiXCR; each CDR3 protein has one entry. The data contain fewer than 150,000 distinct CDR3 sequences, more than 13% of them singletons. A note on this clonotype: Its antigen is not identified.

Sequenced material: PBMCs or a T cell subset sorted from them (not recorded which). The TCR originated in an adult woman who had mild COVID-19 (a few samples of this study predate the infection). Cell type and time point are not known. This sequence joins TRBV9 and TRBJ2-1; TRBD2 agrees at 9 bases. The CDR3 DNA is TGTGCCAGCAGCGTAGTTGGCCCCAGAGCGGGAGGATTCAATGAGCAGTTCTTC. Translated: CASSVVGPRAGGFNEQFF.